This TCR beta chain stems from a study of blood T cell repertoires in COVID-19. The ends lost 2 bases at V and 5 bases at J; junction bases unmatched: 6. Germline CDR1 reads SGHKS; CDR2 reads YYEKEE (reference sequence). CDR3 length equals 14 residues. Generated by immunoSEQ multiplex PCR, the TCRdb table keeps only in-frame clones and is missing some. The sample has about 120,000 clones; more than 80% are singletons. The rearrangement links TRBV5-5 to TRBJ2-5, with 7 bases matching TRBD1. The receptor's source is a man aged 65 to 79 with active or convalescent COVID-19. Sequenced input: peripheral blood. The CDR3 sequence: CASSFLGGLETQYF. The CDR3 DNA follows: TGTGCCAGCAGCTTCCTAGGGGGCCTTGAGACCCAGTACTTC.